This TCR beta chain originates from a study of CD8 T cells in Susac syndrome. Turning to the study itself: Among the sequenced Susac syndrome patients, over five had active disease while under ten were in remission.

TCR beta from blood CD8+ and CD4+ T cells was sequenced. A single count supports this clonotype. Random hexamers were used to reverse transcribe an amount of about 0.45 to 1 ug RNA. A multiplex approach, immunoSEQ multiplex PCR, amplified TCR beta CDR3 across 54 Vbeta and 13 Jbeta. TCRdb re-called the immunoSEQ multiplex PCR reads with MiXCR, one entry per CDR3 protein. The sample shows some 180,000 distinct CDR3 sequences, over 75% of them seen only once. V was shortened by 8 bases and J by 4 bases, with 20 bases between the two germline ends. CDR1 is MNHEY, CDR2 SMNVEV, per germline (reference sequence). The length of the CDR3 is 15 residues.

Source material: CD4+ T cells from PBMCs. This TCR derives from a human donor with Susac syndrome. The chain uses TRBV27 and TRBJ1-1; D is unresolved. This CDR3 is CASFNMQPGTTEAFF. The CDR3 nucleotides are TGTGCCAGCTTCAACATGCAACCCGGAACCACTGAAGCTTTCTTT.